Following are 25 T cell receptor beta chains from one sample sequenced in a study of Ad26.COV2.S vaccination and SARS-CoV-2 variants. The treatment here: approximately 18 received Ad26.COV2.S at low or high dose, single or two shots; about 5 received placebo; per-sample allocation not given. Collection of samples fell on day 63 after the first vaccine or placebo injection. Produced via immunoSEQ multiplex PCR; TCRdb's table is partial and in-frame only. Of 400,000 to 500,000 clones in the sample, more than 75% were seen once. The specimen comprised peripheral blood, sampled in a trial of Ad26.COV2.S vaccine versus placebo. The origin of the receptors is a person between 18 and 65 years old who received the Ad26.COV2.S COVID-19 vaccine or a placebo.

The chain recombines TRBV5-4 with TRBJ2-5, with a tentative D call TRBD1 (6 bases). Trimming removed 4 bases from V and 1 base from J, with 8 bases in between. The CDR3 has 13 amino acids. Germline-derived CDR1 and CDR2 are SGHNT and YYREEE (reference sequence). The CDR3 region is CASSRTVQETQYF. In DNA, the CDR3 is TGTGCCAGCAGCCGGACAGTCCAAGAGACCCAGTACTTC.

The chain employs TRBV28 and TRBJ2-1, with D tentatively TRBD1 (6 bases). In germline, CDR1 is MDHEN, CDR2 SYDVKM. V lost 11 bases and J lost 4, with 15 bases in between. The CDR3 is 13 amino acids. CDR3 residues: CAFSERGYNEQFF. CDR3 DNA: TGTGCCTTCAGTGAAAGGGGGTACAATGAGCAGTTCTTC.

The rearrangement joins TRBV11-2 to TRBJ2-1; D may be TRBD1 or TRBD2 (5 bases each). Trimming took off 3 bases at V and 2 bases at J, with 11 bases between the two ends. The CDR3 has 15 residues. The germline V gene encodes CDR1 SGHAT and CDR2 FQNNGV. CDR3 nucleotides: TGTGCCAGCAGCTTTGTGTGGGGACCCTACAATGAGCAGTTCTTC. Protein: CASSFVWGPYNEQFF.

The V gene is TRBV6-1, the J gene TRBJ1-4, with unresolved D. V gave up 2 bases and J gave up 6 bases, with 13 bases separating them. Germline assignment: CDR1 MNHNS and CDR2 SASEGT. This CDR3 has 15 amino acids. In DNA, the CDR3 is TGTGCCAGCAGTGAATTAGGAACACTCGATGAAAAACTGTTTTTT. Its protein product is CASSELGTLDEKLFF.

The sample holds a few counts of this clone. One end of the junction does not line up with germline, which may come from a read error. The rearrangement links TRBV10-2 to TRBJ2-5, with 8 bases aligning to TRBD1. CDR3 size: 14 residues. The germline V gene has CDR1 WSHSY and CDR2 SAAADI. In DNA, the CDR3 is TGCGCCAGCACTGAGGACAGGGCGAGGGAGACCCAGTACTTC. Translation gives CASTEDRARETQYF.

This clone was recorded at least ten times. The chain combines TRBV27 with TRBJ2-7, with 9 bases aligning to TRBD1. Germline V gene data show CDR1 as MNHEY and CDR2 as SMNVEV (reference sequence). The CDR3 sequence is 15 residues long. With V trimmed by 5 bases and J by 0 bases, 5 bases remained unmatched. DNA for the CDR3: TGTGCCAGCAGTATCGGGACAGGGCCCTCCTACGAGCAGTACTTC. Its protein product is CASSIGTGPSYEQYF.

The chain recombines TRBV7-3 with TRBJ2-1; D unresolved. V lost 6 bases and J 4 bases, leaving 10 bases between the germline ends. The CDR3 contains 13 residues. Germline V CDR1 and CDR2: SGHTA, FQGTGA. In DNA, the CDR3 is TGTGCCAGCAGTCCCGGAACGTACAATGAGCAGTTCTTC. The encoded protein is CASSPGTYNEQFF.

The V call is TRBV29-1, the J call TRBJ2-1, with D perhaps assigned TRBD1 or TRBD2 (5 bases each). This CDR3 has 15 amino acids. Germline CDR1 SQVTM, CDR2 ANQGSEA. The V end was cut by 0 bases, the J end by 3 bases, with 12 bases between. CDR3 sequence: CSVEDRPGGYNEQFF. The CDR3, as DNA: TGCAGCGTTGAAGACCGGCCTGGGGGCTACAATGAGCAGTTCTTC.

This chain joins TRBV30 and TRBJ2-5, with unresolved D. The CDR3 spans 15 residues. Trimming cost V 2 bases and J 1 base, with 14 bases left between them. Germline CDR1 and CDR2: GTSNPN and SVGIG (reference sequence). The CDR3 region is CAWSPWTDIQETQYF. The CDR3 nucleotides read TGTGCCTGGAGTCCCTGGACGGATATCCAAGAGACCCAGTACTTC.

The chain uses TRBV9 and TRBJ2-7; D may match TRBD1 or TRBD2 (6 bases each). From germline, CDR1 is SGDLS and CDR2 YYNGEE. The V gene lost 0 bases and the J gene lost 6 bases, with 19 bases spanning the gap. The length of the CDR3 is 16 residues. CDR3 coding DNA: TGTGCCAGCAGCGTAGCCGGCCCGGGGGCTCGAGGCGAGCAGTACTTC. Amino acid sequence: CASSVAGPGARGEQYF.

The rearrangement links TRBV9 to TRBJ1-2; D unresolved. There are 14 residues in the CDR3. Between the trimmed V and J ends, which lost 0 bases and 1 base, there was a span of 7 bases. Germline CDR1 is SGDLS and CDR2 is YYNGEE. The CDR3 sequence is CASSVGGDNYGYTF. The CDR3 nucleotides are TGTGCCAGCAGCGTAGGCGGGGATAACTATGGCTACACCTTC. The full variable domain, with the rest looked up from reference TRBV9 and TRBJ1-2, is DSGVTQTPKHLITATGQRVTLRCSPRSGDLSVYWYQQSLDQGLQFLIQYYNGEERAKGNILERFSAQQFPDLHSELNLSSLELGDSALYFCASSVGGDNYGYTFGSGTRLTVV.

V is TRBV6-8 and J is TRBJ2-7; D may be TRBD2 (6 bases). V lost 3 bases to trimming and J lost 0 bases, with 9 bases between them. The germline CDR1 and CDR2 sequences are MNHGY and SAAAGT. The CDR3 covers 14 residues. The CDR3 loop reads CASSYPGDSYEQYF. The DNA of the CDR3 is TGTGCCAGCAGTTATCCGGGGGACTCCTACGAGCAGTACTTC.

The chain has TRBV7-8 and TRBJ1-5; no definite D call. V lost 0 bases to trimming and J lost 0 bases, with 15 bases between them. CDR3 length: 18 residues. Germline-derived CDR1 and CDR2 are SGHVS and FQNEAQ. The CDR3 sequence is CASSLARLGEYSNQPQHF. The CDR3 nucleotides are TGTGCCAGCAGCTTAGCCCGTTTGGGAGAGTATAGCAATCAGCCCCAGCATTTT. Full variable domain (remainder filled in from reference TRBV7-8 and TRBJ1-5): GAGVSQSPRYKVAKRGQDVALRCDPISGHVSLFWYQQALGQGPEFLTYFQNEAQLDKSGLPSDRFFAERPEGSVSTLKIQRTQQEDSAVYLCASSLARLGEYSNQPQHFGDGTRLSIL.

This chain connects TRBV6-5 to TRBJ1-1; D is unresolved. The CDR3 has 14 amino acids. Germline-derived CDR1 and CDR2 are MNHEY and SVGAGI. V was shortened by 6 bases and J by 4 bases, with 15 bases between the two germline ends. The CDR3 reads CASRERVGSTEAFF. For the CDR3, the DNA is TGTGCCAGCAGGGAGCGGGTGGGGAGCACTGAAGCTTTCTTT.

This rearrangement joins TRBV30 to TRBJ2-1; the match to TRBD1 covers 7 bases. Germline V gene sequence: CDR1 GTSNPN, CDR2 SVGIG (reference sequence). V lost 5 bases, J lost 6 bases, and 19 bases stayed unmatched. This CDR3 comprises 17 residues. The CDR3 nucleotides read TGTGCCTGGGAAACCGGGACAGCCCAATCGTTGGGCAATGAGCAGTTCTTC. Translation gives CAWETGTAQSLGNEQFF.

This clone has a single count. This chain connects TRBV3-1 (or the pseudogene TRBV3-2) to TRBJ2-2; 8 bases are shared with TRBD1. This CDR3 is 17 amino acids long. The J segment lost 0 bases and the V segment lost 1 base, leaving 4 bases of the junction unmatched. CDR1 and CDR2 (germline): LGHDT, YNNKEL (reference sequence). CDR3 in amino acids: CASSQAPGGSNTGELFF. DNA for the CDR3: TGTGCCAGCAGCCAAGCGCCAGGGGGCTCGAACACCGGGGAGCTGTTTTTT.

This rearrangement joins TRBV12-3 or TRBV12-4 to TRBJ2-1, with D perhaps TRBD1 (5 bases). Deletions cut 3 bases from V and 7 bases from J, with 10 bases between. The CDR3 spans 13 residues. CDR3 bases: TGTGCCAGCAGTTTTCAGGGTAAGAATGAGCAGTTCTTC. Protein sequence: CASSFQGKNEQFF.

This chain connects TRBV12-3 or TRBV12-4 to TRBJ2-1; D uncertain. Trimming stripped 3 bases from V and 8 bases from J, with 11 bases between. This CDR3 spans 13 amino acids. The CDR3 sequence is CASSFAWGDEQFF. CDR3 coding DNA: TGTGCCAGCAGTTTTGCGTGGGGTGATGAGCAGTTCTTC.

This rearrangement joins TRBV5-1 to TRBJ2-5, with TRBD2 matching 11 bases. Germline values: CDR1 SGHRS, CDR2 YFSETQ. This CDR3 region has 15 residues. Losses at the gene ends were 7 bases for V and 1 base for J; bases not matched to a gene: 6. The CDR3 nucleotides read TGCGCCAGCTCTAGCGGGGGGCGAGGCCAAGAGACCCAGTACTTC. It translates to CASSSGGRGQETQYF.

This rearrangement joins TRBV18 to TRBJ2-3; TRBD1 or TRBD2 may be the D gene (5 bases each). Looked up from germline, CDR1 is KGHSH and CDR2 is LQKENI. The CDR3 extends over 15 amino acids. The V end lost 0 bases, the J end lost 2 bases, and 9 bases lay between the germline ends. The chain's CDR3 is CASSPPGGITDTQYF. CDR3 bases: TGTGCCAGCTCACCACCTGGGGGAATCACAGATACGCAGTATTTT.

The rearrangement links TRBV18 to TRBJ2-1, with D possibly TRBD2 on 7 matching bases. The germline V gene has CDR1 KGHSH and CDR2 LQKENI. The CDR3 is made up of 16 amino acids. V lost 3 bases and J 4 bases, leaving 16 bases between the germline ends. In nucleotides, the CDR3 is TGTGCCAGCTCACCGTTCTTGGGGGGGCTATACAATGAGCAGTTCTTC. As protein: CASSPFLGGLYNEQFF.

The chain joins TRBV6-5 to TRBJ2-7; D remains ambiguous. Germline values: CDR1 MNHEY, CDR2 SVGAGI. Trimming took 2 bases from V and 6 from J, leaving 20 bases between them. This CDR3 is built from 16 residues. The CDR3 spells CASSYGPGVFPFEQYF. Written as DNA, the CDR3 is TGTGCCAGCAGTTACGGCCCTGGGGTGTTTCCCTTCGAGCAGTACTTC.

V is TRBV2 and J is TRBJ1-3; no clear D gene. Germline V gene data show CDR1 as SNHLY and CDR2 as FYNNEI. V was clipped by 7 bases and J by 0 bases, with 19 bases between them. The CDR3 consists of 17 residues. The CDR3 region has the DNA TGTGCCAGCACCACCTCCCCTCCGGGAAGCTCTGGAAACACCATATATTTT. It is translated as CASTTSPPGSSGNTIYF. Based on the CDR3 plus reference TRBV2 and TRBJ1-3, the full variable domain is EPEVTQTPSHQVTQMGQEVILRCVPISNHLYFYWYRQILGQKVEFLVSFYNNEISEKSEIFDDQFSVERPDGSNFTLKIRSTKLEDSAMYFCASTTSPPGSSGNTIYFGEGSWLTVV.

The V call is TRBV4-1, the J call TRBJ1-5, with a weak D call TRBD1 (5 bases). This CDR3 has 14 residues. CDR1 MGHRA and CDR2 YSYEKL come from the germline V gene. Trimming stripped 2 bases from V and 4 bases from J, with 9 bases between. This CDR3 reads CASSQSGGNQPQHF. The CDR3 coding sequence is TGCGCCAGCAGCCAAAGTGGGGGGAATCAGCCCCAGCATTTT.

The chain couples TRBV2 to TRBJ2-3, with 9 bases fitting TRBD2. Germline values: CDR1 SNHLY, CDR2 FYNNEI. The CDR3 covers 15 residues. V lost 8 bases, J lost 2 bases, and 8 bases stayed unmatched. As DNA, the CDR3 is TGTGCCAGCCGCCTAGCGGGGCATTACACAGATACGCAGTATTTT. It yields the protein CASRLAGHYTDTQYF.